This TCR beta chain was recorded in a study of control samples from healthy donors and cancer patients. The assay was immunoSEQ multiplex PCR, and TCRdb's table has in-frame clones only and misses some. This sample carries about 84,000 clones, roughly 91% of them seen once, and the ten largest clones take 15% to 18%. A note on this clone: The sample has other DNA sequences that encode this CDR3 too.

The CDR3 has 15 residues. V shed 0 bases and J 5 bases; nucleotides not matched to a gene: 6. CDR1 and CDR2 (germline): SGDLS, YYNGEE. The receptor was isolated from a young man in good health. The rearrangement uses TRBV9 and TRBJ2-5, with 8 nucleotides matching TRBD2. Sequencing used blood. The chain's CDR3 is CASSVAGGPGETQYF. The CDR3 DNA reads as TGTGCCAGCAGCGTAGCGGGGGGGCCGGGGGAGACCCAGTACTTC.